This entry lists 23 T cell receptor beta chains sequenced from one sample in a study of CD8+CD57+ T cells in acquired aplastic anemia. Genomic DNA provided the template from which TCR beta VDJ and CDR3 profiles were obtained. TCRdb analysed the reads with MiXCR anew, one entry per CDR3 protein. The sample shows 200,000 to 250,000 distinct CDR3 sequences, roughly 35% of them seen only once. The specimen sequenced was sorted CD4+, CD8+, or CD8+CD57+ T cells (not recorded which) from PBMCs. Receptors were obtained from a human donor in good health, serving as a control.

As concerns this clonotype: With a much larger clone just one base away, this may be a read error. The V and J genes are TRBV7-9 and TRBJ1-1; D is unresolved. CDR3 length: 15 residues. Germline V gene data show CDR1 as SEHNR and CDR2 as FQNEAQ (reference sequence). This CDR3 reads CASSGRRGKNTEALF. In DNA, the CDR3 is TGTGCCAGCAGCGGTCGACGAGGAAAAAACACTGAAGCTCTCTTT.

J is TRBJ2-5 and V is TRBV2; perhaps D is TRBD1 or TRBD2 (6 bases each). This CDR3 is built from 15 residues. V lost 8 bases to trimming and J lost 5 bases, with 21 bases between them. Per the germline V gene, CDR1 is SNHLY and CDR2 is FYNNEI. CDR3 protein: CASSPAVGGYETQYF. The CDR3 region has the DNA TGTGCCAGCTCACCGGCCGTGGGGGGCTATGAGACCCAGTACTTC.

This clonotype has at least ten counts. The gene calls are TRBV5-1 and TRBJ1-1, with D perhaps matching TRBD1 (6 bases). The CDR3 runs to 15 residues. CDR1 SGHRS and CDR2 YFSETQ come from the germline V gene. V gave up 4 bases and J gave up 1 base, with 14 bases separating them. CDR3 loop: CASSLRGVTNTEAFF. The CDR3 DNA sequence: TGCGCCAGCAGCCTGAGGGGGGTGACGAACACTGAAGCTTTCTTT.

The chain uses TRBV24-1 and TRBJ2-7, with 8 bases that match TRBD1. This CDR3 contains 10 residues. CDR1 and CDR2 (germline): KGHDR, SFDVKD. DNA of the CDR3: TGTGCTGGACAGGGCTACGAGCAGTACTTC. It translates to CAGQGYEQYF.

The table lists this clonotype with a few counts. CDR3 sequence (DNA): TGTGCCAGCAGCCCTCCCACGGGGGGGCGAACCGGGGAGCTGTTTTTT. It encodes CASSPPTGGRTGELFF. J is TRBJ2-2 and V is TRBV13, with TRBD2 matching 8 bases. Germline values: CDR1 PRHDT, CDR2 FYEKMQ (reference sequence). This CDR3 spans 16 amino acids. Losses at the gene ends were 5 bases for V and 5 bases for J; bases not matched to a gene: 10.

A few counts support this clonotype. This chain joins TRBV2 and TRBJ1-5; D is unclear. Trimming took off 3 bases at V and 4 bases at J, with 10 bases between the two ends. Germline CDR1 reads SNHLY; CDR2 reads FYNNEI. The CDR3 consists of 14 residues. In DNA form, the CDR3 reads TGTGCCAGCAGTGACCACGGGCAGAATCAGCCCCAGCATTTT. It encodes CASSDHGQNQPQHF.

The chain carries TRBV24-1 and TRBJ1-2; TRBD1 might be the D (5 bases). CDR3 length: 11 amino acids. Germline assignment: CDR1 KGHDR and CDR2 SFDVKD. The V end lost 10 bases, the J end lost 5 bases, and 10 bases lay between the germline ends. For the CDR3, the DNA is TGTGCCACGGGGGACGGTTATGGCTACACCTTC. Its protein is CATGDGYGYTF.

The chain uses TRBV25-1 and TRBJ2-7; tentatively, D is TRBD2 (5 bases). The CDR3 loop spans 13 amino acids. Germline-derived CDR1 and CDR2 are MGHDK and SYGVNS. The ends were cut back, 5 bases at V and 3 bases at J, with 11 bases in the middle. The CDR3 sequence: CASSRTEDYEQYF. The CDR3 DNA is TGTGCCAGCAGTAGGACGGAGGACTACGAGCAGTACTTC.

Note on this clonotype: A much larger clone lies a single base off, so this may be a read error. This chain connects TRBV6-1 to TRBJ2-1; the D is unclear. Between the trimmed V and J ends, which lost 8 bases and 10 bases, there was a span of 18 bases. Germline CDR1 and CDR2: MNHNS and SASEGT. The CDR3 extends over 13 amino acids. The CDR3 sequence is CASAMTGPYEQFF. The DNA of the CDR3 is TGTGCCAGCGCGATGACCGGGCCCTACGAGCAGTTCTTC.

The chain combines TRBV20-1 with TRBJ1-1; 7 bases agree with TRBD1. The CDR3 is 13 residues long. The V gene end was trimmed by 6 bases and the J gene end by 1 base; junction bases not matched to a gene: 5. Germline-derived CDR1 and CDR2 are DFQATT and SNEGSKA (reference sequence). The CDR3 bases are TGCAGTGCCCACTGGACAGGGAACACTGAAGCTTTCTTT. Its protein product is CSAHWTGNTEAFF.

The chain employs TRBV2 and TRBJ1-6; tentative D call: TRBD1 (6 bases). The germline gives CDR1 SNHLY, CDR2 FYNNEI. The V and J ends lost 5 bases and 9 bases respectively, with 11 bases between them. This CDR3 is built from 13 residues. CDR3 region: CASSLGGSSPLHF. The CDR3 region has the DNA TGTGCCAGCAGTTTAGGGGGAAGTTCACCCCTCCACTTT.

This clonotype was seen repeatedly, ten times or more. The rearrangement links TRBV10-3 to TRBJ1-2; a weak D match, TRBD1 (6 bases). V was trimmed by 4 bases and J by 0 bases, leaving 18 bases between them. CDR3 size: 17 residues. Germline CDR1 is ENHRY and CDR2 is SYGVKD. Here the CDR3 reads CAISAINGQTANYGYTF. In DNA form, the CDR3 reads TGTGCCATCAGTGCCATCAACGGACAGACGGCTAACTATGGCTACACCTTC.

A remark on this clonotype: A much larger clone sits a single nucleotide away, making a read error possible. No conserved phenylalanine or tryptophan is present at the end of the CDR3, so a read error is the likely explanation. This rearrangement joins TRBV3-1 to TRBJ2-7; no reliable D call. CDR1 and CDR2 (germline): LGHDT, YNNKEL (reference sequence). The CDR3 runs to 14 residues. Trimming shortened V by 1 base and J by 6 bases, and 13 bases separated the two germline ends. The CDR3 is CASSQVATSGEQYL. CDR3 sequence (DNA): TGTGCCAGCAGCCAAGTCGCGACTTCGGGCGAGCAGTACCTC.

This clonotype was detected ten times or more. This sequence joins TRBV6-1 and TRBJ2-7; D is uncertain. V was trimmed by 6 bases and J by 3 bases, leaving 15 bases between them. The CDR3 has 14 residues. Per the germline V gene, CDR1 is MNHNS and CDR2 is SASEGT. CDR3: CASRLLLSYYEQYF. The CDR3 DNA reads as TGTGCCAGCAGACTACTTCTCTCGTACTACGAGCAGTACTTC.

This clonotype was recorded at least ten times. V usage is TRBV30 and J usage is TRBJ1-2, with 10 bases lining up with TRBD1. CDR1 and CDR2 (germline): GTSNPN, SVGIG (reference sequence). After removal of 0 bases from V and 8 bases from J, the junction contained 9 bases not matched to a gene. The CDR3 runs 15 residues. The CDR3 here is CAWSVLLTGGEGYTF. The CDR3 nucleotides are TGTGCCTGGAGTGTACTATTGACAGGGGGCGAAGGCTACACCTTC.

In nucleotides, the CDR3 is TGTGCCAGCAGTGAGGGGGGACTCACAGATACGCAGTATTTT. Its translation: CASSEGGLTDTQYF. V is TRBV25-1 and J is TRBJ2-3, with D possibly TRBD2 on 6 matching bases. The CDR3 is 14 amino acids. Germline loops: CDR1 MGHDK, CDR2 SYGVNS. Deletions cut 3 bases from V and 2 bases from J, with 9 bases between.

This clonotype occurred a few times. The V call is TRBV7-9, the J call TRBJ1-1, with 10 bases aligning to TRBD1. J lost 5 bases, V lost 6 bases, and 12 bases had no gene match. Germline V CDR1 and CDR2: SEHNR, FQNEAQ (reference sequence). This CDR3 spans 16 amino acids. The CDR3 DNA follows: TGTGCCAGCAGACGAGAAGCCGGGACAGGGGTTACTGAAGCTTTCTTT. Translation: CASRREAGTGVTEAFF.

The table lists this clonotype with many counts. The chain joins TRBV7-9 to TRBJ2-1; D could derive from TRBD1 or TRBD2 (5 bases each). In germline, CDR1 is SEHNR, CDR2 FQNEAQ (reference sequence). This CDR3 has 16 residues. Deletions cut 2 bases from V and 0 bases from J, with 11 bases between. The CDR3 here is CASSLFPGSSYNEQFF. In nucleotides, the CDR3 is TGTGCCAGCAGCTTATTTCCAGGGAGCTCCTACAATGAGCAGTTCTTC.

This clonotype was counted many times. The chain recombines TRBV6-1 with TRBJ1-6, with D hard to call. V lost 6 bases and J lost 8, with 17 bases in between. This CDR3 spans 15 amino acids. Looked up from germline, CDR1 is MNHNS and CDR2 is SASEGT. CDR3 protein: CASSHPSNMDSPLHF. The CDR3 DNA is TGTGCCAGCAGCCACCCTTCGAACATGGATTCACCCCTCCACTTT.

The V call is TRBV6-4, the J call TRBJ1-5; 8 positions match TRBD1. Germline CDR1 and CDR2: MRHNA and SNTAGT. The CDR3 consists of 18 residues. Trimming took 4 bases from V and 0 from J; bases not matched to a gene: 11. CDR3 in DNA: TGTGCCAGCAGTGTCTGGACAGGGTCGCAGCATAGCAATCAGCCCCAGCATTTT. The encoded protein is CASSVWTGSQHSNQPQHF.

Notes on this clonotype: One base away lies a much larger clone, so this may be a sequencing read error. CDR3 sequence reads: CAGSQVEDTQYF. CDR3 sequence (DNA): TGTGCCGGCAGCCAAGTTGAAGATACGCAGTATTTT. The J gene is TRBJ2-3, the V gene TRBV7-8, with D uncertain. Germline V CDR1 and CDR2: SGHVS, FQNEAQ. The length of the CDR3 is 12 residues.

The chain uses TRBV4-2 and TRBJ1-3; D is perhaps TRBD1 (6 bases). The V gene lost 4 bases and the J gene lost 8 bases, with 12 bases spanning the gap. The germline CDR1 and CDR2 sequences are LGHNA and YNFKEQ. The CDR3 is 13 residues long. CDR3 DNA sequence: TGTGCCAGCAGCCTGGGACCAGGGGACACCATATATTTT. Its translation is CASSLGPGDTIYF.

This clonotype has a handful of counts. The chain combines TRBV27 with TRBJ2-2; TRBD2 aligns across 7 bases. This CDR3 region has 15 residues. The germline gives CDR1 MNHEY, CDR2 SMNVEV (reference sequence). With 2 bases clipped from V and 6 bases from J, the junction kept 6 bases outside the gene matches. CDR3 in DNA: TGTGCCAGCAGTTTAAGTCGCGCGGGGGCCGGGGAGCTGTTTTTT. It specifies CASSLSRAGAGELFF.